Shown below are 17 T cell receptor beta chains from a single sample sequenced in a study of T cell responses to AZD1222 COVID-19 vaccine. Profiling relied on immunoSEQ multiplex PCR, and the TCRdb table lists in-frame clones only, not all of them. This table has 120,000 or so clones, 92% appearing once. Sequenced material: peripheral blood, taken on day 0 of AZD1222 vaccination. The receptors were sampled from an adult in good health.

This chain joins TRBV18 and TRBJ2-7; D is uncertain. V gave up 0 bases and J gave up 3 bases, with 6 bases separating them. CDR3 size: 13 residues. Germline loops: CDR1 KGHSH, CDR2 LQKENI. As DNA, the CDR3 is TGTGCCAGCTCACCACCTCCTTTCTACGAGCAGTACTTC. Translated, it gives CASSPPPFYEQYF.

The chain has TRBV27 and TRBJ1-6; 7 positions match TRBD1. Germline CDR1 reads MNHEY; CDR2 reads SMNVEV (reference sequence). Trimming removed 8 bases from V and 5 bases from J; junction bases left unmatched: 6. The CDR3 is 14 amino acids. The CDR3 region is CASGQVTDNSPLHF. The DNA of the CDR3 is TGTGCCAGCGGACAGGTTACCGATAATTCACCCCTCCACTTT.

The gene calls are TRBV6-5 and TRBJ2-7; D is possibly TRBD1 or TRBD2 (5 bases each). The CDR3 is 15 residues long. V was cut by 1 base and J by 0 bases, with 10 bases left in between. Germline-derived CDR1 and CDR2 are MNHEY and SVGAGI. The CDR3 sequence is CASSYLAGSSYEQYF. The CDR3 DNA reads TGTGCCAGCAGTTACTTGGCAGGGAGCTCCTACGAGCAGTACTTC.

This clone was recorded once. The chain carries TRBV5-6 and TRBJ2-1; 7 bases map to TRBD2. The germline V gene encodes CDR1 SGHDT and CDR2 YYEEEE. J lost 4 bases, V lost 0 bases, and 4 bases had no gene match. The CDR3 length is 15 residues. CDR3 loop: CASSLGQREYNEQFF. CDR3 DNA: TGTGCCAGCAGCTTGGGACAGCGGGAATACAATGAGCAGTTCTTC.

Only a few counts were recorded for this clone. This chain uses TRBV15 with TRBJ1-6; TRBD1 matches 7 bases. The CDR3 totals 14 residues. The V segment lost 1 base and the J segment 8 bases; nucleotides outside the gene matches: 2. Germline V gene lookup returns CDR1 LNHNV and CDR2 YYDKDF (reference sequence). CDR3 sequence: CATSRVQGDSPLHF. The CDR3 bases are TGTGCCACCAGCAGAGTTCAGGGGGATTCACCCCTCCACTTT.

This clone was counted a few times. V and J are TRBV19 and TRBJ1-1, with D hard to call. The CDR3 consists of 16 residues. The V gene lost 7 bases and the J gene lost 4 bases, with 22 bases spanning the gap. Germline CDR1 LNHDA, CDR2 SQIVND (reference sequence). The CDR3 coding sequence is TGTGCCAGTAAGTCTAAGTCTCGGGCGAGCGTCACTGAAGCTTTCTTT. It encodes CASKSKSRASVTEAFF.

This sequence joins TRBV19 and TRBJ1-2; TRBD1 matches 9 bases. Germline V gives CDR1 LNHDA, CDR2 SQIVND (reference sequence). V gave up 7 bases and J gave up 3 bases; unmatched junction bases: 9. This CDR3 has 15 residues. This CDR3 reads CASKPAGQGHYGYTF. As DNA, the CDR3 is TGTGCCAGTAAACCCGCCGGACAGGGGCACTATGGCTACACCTTC.

The V gene is TRBV9, the J gene TRBJ1-2, with D possibly matching TRBD1 (6 bases). The germline V gene has CDR1 SGDLS and CDR2 YYNGEE. The germline V and J ends were trimmed by 4 bases and 5 bases, with 21 bases remaining between them. The CDR3 is 16 amino acids. This CDR3 reads CASSPSDRPQPYGYTF. The CDR3, as DNA: TGTGCCAGCAGCCCGTCGGACAGACCCCAACCTTATGGCTACACCTTC.

The gene calls are TRBV5-5 and TRBJ2-7; no clear D. The CDR3 contains 14 residues. Germline CDR1 is SGHKS and CDR2 is YYEKEE (reference sequence). Trimming stripped 0 bases from V and 4 bases from J, with 11 bases between. The CDR3 DNA follows: TGTGCCAGCAGCTTGGGGGTTATACGGTACGAGCAGTACTTC. It codes for CASSLGVIRYEQYF.

The chain has TRBV2 and TRBJ2-1; no firm D call. CDR1 SNHLY and CDR2 FYNNEI come from the germline V gene. The CDR3 runs 16 residues. V gave up 2 bases and J gave up 4 bases, with 15 bases separating them. CDR3 sequence (DNA): TGTGCCAGCAGTGAAAATATACGGCTGGAGTACAATGAGCAGTTCTTC. Its translation is CASSENIRLEYNEQFF.

V is TRBV5-1 and J is TRBJ2-3, with unresolved D. Per the germline V gene, CDR1 is SGHRS and CDR2 is YFSETQ. Deletions cut 1 base from V and 1 base from J, with 13 bases between. The CDR3 has 16 residues. In nucleotides, the CDR3 is TGCGCCAGCAGCTTGTTAGAGGCCCTACGCACAGATACGCAGTATTTT. It is translated as CASSLLEALRTDTQYF.

The genes are TRBV28 and TRBJ1-2; D remains ambiguous. Germline lookup yields CDR1 MDHEN and CDR2 SYDVKM. The CDR3 extends over 10 amino acids. The V gene lost 5 bases and the J gene lost 6 bases, with 4 bases spanning the gap. CDR3 nucleotides: TGTGCCAGCAGTCGACATGGCTACACCTTC. Its translation is CASSRHGYTF.

The CDR3 DNA reads as TGTGCCAGCTCACCGTTCTCTTGGAATGAGCAGTTCTTC. Its protein is CASSPFSWNEQFF. The V and J genes are TRBV18 and TRBJ2-1; D unresolved. Germline V gene lookup returns CDR1 KGHSH and CDR2 LQKENI. V lost 3 bases, J lost 7 bases, and 10 bases lay in between. This CDR3 has 13 amino acids.

The rearrangement links TRBV27 to TRBJ1-1; D might be TRBD1 (6 bases). The CDR3 is 14 residues long. V lost 6 bases and J lost 7, with 18 bases in between. In germline, CDR1 is MNHEY, CDR2 SMNVEV (reference sequence). The CDR3 is CASREDRSGGEAFF. The CDR3 DNA reads TGTGCCAGCAGAGAAGACAGGTCCGGGGGTGAAGCTTTCTTT.

The V and J genes are TRBV19 and TRBJ1-3; D remains ambiguous. There are 16 residues in the CDR3. Trimming left V 0 bases short and J 0 bases short, with 9 bases between. Germline V gene sequence: CDR1 LNHDA, CDR2 SQIVND (reference sequence). The CDR3 sequence: CASSIDGAFSGNTIYF. The CDR3, as DNA: TGTGCCAGTAGTATAGATGGAGCTTTCTCTGGAAACACCATATATTTT.

The genes are TRBV5-1 and TRBJ2-1; 7 nucleotides match TRBD2. Germline lookup yields CDR1 SGHRS and CDR2 YFSETQ. Trimming cost V 4 bases and J 3 bases; bases outside gene matches: 13. The CDR3 runs to 17 residues. CDR3 nucleotide sequence: TGCGCCAGCAGCCCAGGGATACTAGCGACAAACTACAATGAGCAGTTCTTC. It specifies CASSPGILATNYNEQFF.

V gene TRBV19 combines with J gene TRBJ1-1; tentative D call: TRBD1 (6 bases). CDR3 length: 14 residues. Germline V gene data show CDR1 as LNHDA and CDR2 as SQIVND (reference sequence). Deletions cut 7 bases from V and 1 base from J, with 13 bases between. The CDR3 sequence is CASNTGKWNTEAFF. CDR3 coding DNA: TGTGCCAGTAACACAGGGAAATGGAACACTGAAGCTTTCTTT.